This entry lists 21 T cell receptor beta chains sequenced from one sample in a study of T cells in Graves' hyperthyroidism and ophthalmopathy. It was RNA transcripts that yielded the amplified TCR beta CDR3 regions. In the first-round RT-PCR of the TCR CDR3, the HTBI primer set was used. MiXCR, applied by TCRdb to the multiplex PCR reads, yields one record per CDR3 protein. The sample comprises around 480,000 distinct CDR3 sequences, 14% of which are singletons, and around a sixth rests with the top ten. Source material: blood. Receptors were obtained from a woman younger than 30 with Graves' hyperthyroidism.

Notes on this clonotype: A much larger clone lies a single base off, so this may be a read error. The chain uses TRBV27 and TRBJ1-2; TRBD1 might be the D (5 bases). From germline, CDR1 is MNHEY and CDR2 SMNVEV (reference sequence). This CDR3 spans 13 amino acids. The CDR3 nucleotides are TGTGCCGGCAGCCCGGGTAAGGGGTATGGCTACACCTTC. Its protein product is CAGSPGKGYGYTF.

A few counts support this clonotype. The rearrangement joins TRBV7-3 to TRBJ1-1, with unresolved D. Germline V CDR1 and CDR2: SGHTA, FQGTGA. This CDR3 has 15 amino acids. With 4 bases removed from V and 5 bases from J, the gap between germline ends came to 17 bases. The CDR3 nucleotides are TGTGCCAGCAGCTCTGCTGCATCGGGAGGAACTGAAGCTTTCTTT. This encodes CASSSAASGGTEAFF.

A few counts support this clonotype. The chain recombines TRBV7-9 with TRBJ1-2; perhaps TRBD1 as D (6 bases). V gave up 7 bases and J gave up 7 bases, with 13 bases separating them. The CDR3 has 12 residues. CDR1 is SEHNR, CDR2 FQNEAQ, per germline (reference sequence). DNA for the CDR3: TGTGCCAGCACCCGTACAGGGTCTGGCTACACCTTC. This translates into CASTRTGSGYTF.

The rearrangement joins TRBV19 to TRBJ2-2; D is ambiguous. The CDR3 runs 15 residues. Germline CDR1 reads LNHDA; CDR2 reads SQIVND (reference sequence). Trimming took 4 bases from V and 2 from J, leaving 11 bases between them. The CDR3 protein is CASSRVQTNTGELFF. CDR3 DNA: TGTGCCAGTAGTAGGGTCCAGACTAACACCGGGGAGCTGTTTTTT.

The J gene is TRBJ2-1, the V gene TRBV27; 16 bases map to TRBD2. The germline gives CDR1 MNHEY, CDR2 SMNVEV (reference sequence). Trimming took 2 bases from V and 8 from J; bases not matched to a gene: 6. CDR3 length: 17 residues. The DNA for the CDR3 is TGTGCCAGCAGTTTAATGGGACTAGCGGGAGGGCCCGATGAGCAGTTCTTC. Protein: CASSLMGLAGGPDEQFF.

In its sample, this clonotype was seen many times. The chain employs TRBV3-1 and TRBJ2-1; 7 bases match TRBD2. This CDR3 contains 16 residues. Germline-derived CDR1 and CDR2 are LGHDT and YNNKEL (reference sequence). The V gene end was trimmed by 4 bases and the J gene end by 4 bases; junction bases not matched to a gene: 10. This chain's CDR3 is CASSPLAGVGYNEQFF. CDR3 in DNA: TGTGCCAGCAGCCCCCTGGCGGGAGTAGGGTACAATGAGCAGTTCTTC.

This clonotype was seen a few times. The genes are TRBV20-1 and TRBJ1-2; D is possibly TRBD1 (6 bases). The CDR3 totals 13 residues. The V end lost 5 bases, the J end lost 3 bases, and 13 bases lay between the germline ends. Germline lookup yields CDR1 DFQATT and CDR2 SNEGSKA (reference sequence). In nucleotides, the CDR3 is TGCAGTGCTTCGGACAGCCGTTACTATGGCTACACCTTC. Its translation is CSASDSRYYGYTF.

Only a few counts were recorded for this clonotype. The rearrangement joins TRBV7-9 to TRBJ1-2; perhaps TRBD1 as D (5 bases). Trimming stripped 5 bases from V and 4 bases from J, with 17 bases between. Germline V CDR1 and CDR2: SEHNR, FQNEAQ (reference sequence). The CDR3 has 15 residues. DNA of the CDR3: TGTGCCAGCAGCGGTGGGGACCCAAACATCTATGGCTACACCTTC. The encoded protein is CASSGGDPNIYGYTF.

Many counts were recorded for this clonotype. The rearrangement links TRBV5-1 to TRBJ2-3, with D maybe TRBD1 (6 bases). Per germline, CDR1 SGHRS and CDR2 YFSETQ. CDR3 size: 15 residues. Deletions cut 0 bases from V and 2 bases from J, with 10 bases between. The CDR3 spells CASSLVQGATDTQYF. The CDR3, as DNA: TGCGCCAGCAGCTTGGTACAGGGAGCCACAGATACGCAGTATTTT.

CDR3 residues: CAISSLGGAGGHIQYF. CDR3 DNA sequence: TGTGCCATCAGCTCCTTAGGAGGGGCGGGAGGGCACATTCAGTACTTC. V usage is TRBV10-3 and J usage is TRBJ2-4, with 9 bases aligning to TRBD2. Germline lookup yields CDR1 ENHRY and CDR2 SYGVKD. The V segment lost 6 bases and the J segment 8 bases; nucleotides outside the gene matches: 14. This CDR3 comprises 16 residues.

This rearrangement joins TRBV6-1 to TRBJ2-2; unclear D gene. CDR1 is MNHNS and CDR2 is SASEGT in the germline V gene. The CDR3 is 14 amino acids. Trimming shortened V by 7 bases and J by 4 bases, and 13 bases separated the two germline ends. The DNA for the CDR3 is TGTGCCAGCACCCAAACCGACACCACCGGGGAGCTGTTTTTT. This encodes CASTQTDTTGELFF.

This clonotype occurred many times. The CDR3 coding sequence is TGTGCCAGCAGAGATGGACAGGGGAATGAGCAGTTCTTC. It translates to CASRDGQGNEQFF. V and J are TRBV7-3 and TRBJ2-1; 9 bases match TRBD1. The germline gives CDR1 SGHTA, CDR2 FQGTGA. With 6 bases clipped from V and 7 bases from J, the junction kept 4 bases outside the gene matches. The CDR3 spans 13 residues.

This clonotype was found many times. The chain is built from TRBV3-1 and TRBJ1-2; D gene uncertain. Germline CDR1 is LGHDT and CDR2 is YNNKEL (reference sequence). V was cut by 8 bases and J by 3 bases, with 13 bases left in between. This CDR3 has 13 amino acids. The CDR3 region is CASGEGLDYGYTF. The CDR3 DNA is TGTGCCAGCGGCGAGGGTTTAGACTATGGCTACACCTTC.

The V call is TRBV6-2 or TRBV6-3, the J call TRBJ2-1; 11 bases fit TRBD2. Per the germline V gene, CDR1 is MNHEY and CDR2 is SVGEGT. The CDR3 has 13 residues. J was trimmed by 10 bases and V by 5 bases; bases with no gene match: 4. CDR3 coding DNA: TGTGCCAGCAGTGTACTAGCGGGAGACGAGCAGTTCTTC. Translated, it gives CASSVLAGDEQFF.

This clonotype was observed many times. The chain joins TRBV2 to TRBJ2-2, with a tentative D call TRBD2 (6 bases). V was pared by 6 bases and J by 6 bases, with 8 bases between. Germline CDR1 SNHLY, CDR2 FYNNEI. This CDR3 contains 12 residues. CDR3 DNA sequence: TGTGCCAGCAGCGGGAGTTCCGGGGAGCTGTTTTTT. Amino acids: CASSGSSGELFF.

This clonotype has at least ten counts. The chain uses TRBV18 and TRBJ1-1, with D maybe TRBD1 (5 bases). The ends were cut back, 1 base at V and 0 bases at J, with 12 bases in the middle. Germline CDR1 reads KGHSH; CDR2 reads LQKENI. The CDR3 extends over 16 amino acids. Here the CDR3 reads CASSPQAGVLNTEAFF. CDR3 bases: TGTGCCAGCTCACCACAGGCGGGGGTACTGAACACTGAAGCTTTCTTT.

This clonotype was found many times. The chain couples TRBV7-2 to TRBJ2-7; the match to TRBD2 covers 9 bases. The CDR3 loop spans 13 amino acids. V lost 1 base, J lost 5 bases, and 0 bases stayed unmatched. Per germline, CDR1 SGHTA and CDR2 FQGNSA. CDR3 in DNA: TGTGCCAGCAGCTTAGTAGCGGGAGACGAGCAGTACGTC. It specifies CASSLVAGDEQYV.

This clonotype was observed many times. The chain couples TRBV5-1 to TRBJ2-1, with a weak D call TRBD1 (5 bases). The CDR3 covers 17 residues. In germline, CDR1 is SGHRS, CDR2 YFSETQ. V was clipped by 0 bases and J by 3 bases, with 16 bases between them. CDR3 in DNA: TGCGCCAGCAGCTTGGATGGGGCGTCCATGGGCTACAATGAGCAGTTCTTC. It is translated as CASSLDGASMGYNEQFF.

This clonotype was seen only a few times. This chain links TRBV5-1 with TRBJ2-1, with a weak D call TRBD2 (6 bases). V gave up 4 bases and J gave up 9 bases, with 20 bases separating them. This CDR3 is built from 15 residues. Germline V gives CDR1 SGHRS, CDR2 YFSETQ. The CDR3 DNA sequence: TGCGCCAGCAGCCCGGTATCTAGCGCTTCGGGTGAGCAGTTCTTC. As protein: CASSPVSSASGEQFF.

This clonotype was detected a few times. V usage is TRBV9 and J usage is TRBJ1-1; D gene ambiguous. CDR1 is SGDLS, CDR2 YYNGEE, per germline. Trimming removed 4 bases from V and 2 bases from J, with 15 bases in between. This CDR3 contains 15 residues. DNA of the CDR3: TGTGCCAGCAGCTCGCGTTCCGGGCTCAACACTGAAGCTTTCTTT. It yields the protein CASSSRSGLNTEAFF.

This clonotype was recorded a few times. V gene TRBV10-2 combines with J gene TRBJ2-1, with 13 bases that match TRBD2. Germline V lookup: CDR1 WSHSY, CDR2 SAAADI. There are 17 residues in the CDR3. The V segment lost 8 bases and the J segment 0 bases; nucleotides outside the gene matches: 7. The CDR3 region is CASLGLAGDLSYNEQFF. The CDR3 DNA reads as TGCGCCAGCCTCGGACTAGCGGGAGACCTCTCCTACAATGAGCAGTTCTTC.